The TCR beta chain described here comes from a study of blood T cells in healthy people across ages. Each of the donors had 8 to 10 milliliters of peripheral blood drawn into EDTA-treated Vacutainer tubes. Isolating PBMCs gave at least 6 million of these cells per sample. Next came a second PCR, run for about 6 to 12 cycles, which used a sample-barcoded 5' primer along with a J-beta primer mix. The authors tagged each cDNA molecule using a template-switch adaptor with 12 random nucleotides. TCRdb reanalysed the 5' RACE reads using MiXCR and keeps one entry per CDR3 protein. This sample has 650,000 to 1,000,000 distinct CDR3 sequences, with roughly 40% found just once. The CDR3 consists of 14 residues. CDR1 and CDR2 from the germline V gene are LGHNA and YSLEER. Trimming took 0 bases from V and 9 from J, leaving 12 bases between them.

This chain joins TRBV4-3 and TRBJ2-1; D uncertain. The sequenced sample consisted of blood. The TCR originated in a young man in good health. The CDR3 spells CASSQDGFTGEQFF. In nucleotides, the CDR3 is TGCGCCAGCAGCCAAGATGGCTTCACGGGTGAGCAGTTCTTC.